Listed below are T cell receptor beta chains from one sample, sequenced in a study of blood T cell repertoires in COVID-19. Using immunoSEQ multiplex PCR, the repertoire was profiled, and TCRdb retains in-frame clones only, with some absent. The sample carries roughly 100,000 clones, around 76% recorded once. Sequences were obtained from peripheral blood. Source of these receptors: a woman aged 65 to 85 with acute or convalescent COVID-19. Each CDR3 is given with its conserved first and last residue. The D gene is left open where the match is weak. Clone size is stated in some rows and not others, as once, few, many or a class when expanded.

few	14	TRBV5-4	NA	TRBJ1-5	CASSFLSSNQPQHF	TGTGCCAGCAGCTTCCTGAGTAGCAATCAGCCCCAGCATTTT
NA	13	TRBV30	TRBD1	TRBJ1-1	CAWTDRGPAEAFF	TGTGCCTGGACGGACAGGGGGCCGGCTGAAGCTTTCTTT
many	13	TRBV7-9	NA	TRBJ1-2	CASSISANYGYTF	TGTGCCAGCAGCATATCGGCTAACTATGGCTACACCTTC
NA	15	TRBV7-9	NA	TRBJ1-1	CASSLSQGGNTEAFF	TGTGCCAGCAGCTTGAGCCAAGGAGGGAACACTGAAGCTTTCTTT
NA	18	TRBV5-1	NA	TRBJ2-2	CASSLRPQGGSDTGELFF	TGCGCCAGCAGCTTGAGACCACAGGGTGGGTCTGACACCGGGGAGCTGTTTTTT
NA	12	TRBV10-3	NA	TRBJ1-2	CAISEFSLGYTF	TGTGCCATCAGTGAATTCAGTCTTGGCTACACCTTC
few	13	TRBV5-1	NA	TRBJ1-1	CASSLTANTEAFF	TGCGCCAGCAGCCTGACAGCTAACACTGAAGCTTTCTTT
NA	13	TRBV5-6	NA	TRBJ2-1	CASSLAGGNEQFF	TGTGCCAGCAGCTTAGCGGGCGGCAATGAGCAGTTCTTC
NA	13	TRBV5-4	TRBD1	TRBJ1-4	CASSLQGGEKLFF	TGTGCCAGCAGCTTGCAGGGGGGTGAAAAACTGTTTTTT
NA	13	TRBV14	NA	TRBJ1-2	CASSPLTGLGYTF	TGTGCCAGCAGCCCCCTTACAGGTCTCGGCTACACCTTC
NA	11	TRBV5-5	NA	TRBJ2-7	CASSFGYEQYF	TGTGCCAGCAGCTTCGGCTACGAGCAGTACTTC
few	14	TRBV24-1	TRBD1	TRBJ1-2	CATSSTQGVYGYTF	TGTGCCACCAGCTCAACACAGGGGGTCTATGGCTACACCTTC
NA	16	TRBV30	NA	TRBJ2-6	CAWSVRVGAGANVLTF	TGTGCCTGGAGTGTACGGGTAGGGGCTGGGGCCAACGTCCTGACTTTC
NA	17	TRBV5-1	TRBD2	TRBJ2-5	CASSVGTSGGYQETQYF	TGCGCCAGCAGCGTAGGGACTAGCGGGGGTTACCAAGAGACCCAGTACTTC
NA	14	TRBV7-2	NA	TRBJ2-5	CASSLVGTQETQYF	TGTGCCAGCAGCTTAGTCGGGACACAAGAGACCCAGTACTTC
NA	14	TRBV5-1	NA	TRBJ2-5	CASSLQAAKETQYF	TGCGCCAGCAGCTTGCAGGCAGCCAAGGAGACCCAGTACTTC
NA	14	TRBV14	NA	TRBJ1-1	CASSPLPGYTEAFF	TGTGCCAGCAGCCCACTGCCGGGTTACACTGAAGCTTTCTTT
NA	16	TRBV5-6	NA	TRBJ2-3	CASSLSERPLTDTQYF	TGTGCCAGCAGCTTGTCTGAGCGTCCGCTCACAGATACGCAGTATTTT
NA	13	TRBV29-1	NA	TRBJ2-3	CSVVFSRADTQYF	TGCAGCGTTGTGTTTAGTCGGGCAGATACGCAGTATTTT
NA	15	TRBV7-8	NA	TRBJ2-5	CASSLRQLLQETQYF	TGTGCCAGCAGCTTAAGACAGCTTCTCCAAGAGACCCAGTACTTC
once	11	TRBV2	NA	TRBJ2-1	CASRGRQEQFF	TGTGCCAGCAGGGGCCGGCAGGAGCAGTTCTTC
NA	15	TRBV7-2	TRBD2	TRBJ2-7	CASSFPSATSLEQYF	TGTGCCAGCAGCTTCCCGTCCGCGACTAGCTTGGAGCAGTACTTC
NA	15	TRBV11-2	NA	TRBJ2-1	CASSWGWTDYNEQFF	TGTGCCAGCAGTTGGGGCTGGACAGACTACAATGAGCAGTTCTTC
NA	16	TRBV5-1	NA	TRBJ2-7	CASSPGEQTIIREQYF	TGCGCCAGCAGCCCAGGGGAACAGACTATTATACGAGAGCAGTACTTC
NA	15	TRBV7-9	NA	TRBJ1-4	CASSDRQSGREKLFF	TGTGCCAGCAGCGACCGACAGTCCGGGAGGGAAAAACTGTTTTTT
few	16	TRBV24-1	NA	TRBJ2-1	CATSVYGVRGHNEQFF	TGTGCCACCAGTGTCTACGGGGTCAGGGGACACAATGAGCAGTTCTTC
few	15	TRBV7-9	NA	TRBJ1-1	CASSLEGVLNTEAFF	TGTGCCAGCAGCTTAGAGGGGGTGCTGAACACTGAAGCTTTCTTT
NA	11	TRBV2	NA	TRBJ1-1	CASSQPVEAFF	TGTGCCAGCAGCCAACCAGTTGAAGCTTTCTTT
once	16	TRBV6-5	TRBD2	TRBJ2-3	CASSYRGRGGADTQYF	TGTGCCAGCAGTTACCGCGGGAGGGGCGGGGCAGATACGCAGTATTTT